This section outlines one TCR beta chain sequence together with its context. This clonotype was counted between two and nine times. The target of this receptor is not known. The record has no base qualities; no much larger clone is one base away. Every donor in the study was a healthy Caucasian. Three pairs of female monozygotic twins, all aged 18 to 29 years, made up the twin cohort. Positive isolation kits from Invitrogen were used to isolate the CD4+ and CD8+ T cell populations. Library preparation used 5' RACE. The listed sequencing device is Illumina HiSeq 2000. A universal primer binding site was added through template switching, and the final cDNA carried a unique molecular identifier so that TCR cDNA molecules could be counted accurately. Specific primers in the conserved constant-segment region were used to synthesize first-strand cDNA for the TCR alpha and beta chains. To control for contamination, each cDNA library was double barcoded with a SMART-Mk sample barcode plus Illumina barcodes. Two successive PCR steps introduced TruSeq adapter sequences along with Illumina sample barcodes. TCR alpha and beta cDNA libraries were sequenced on the Illumina HiSeq platform with custom primers. The original methods were these. Unique molecular identifiers were extracted from raw reads with MiGEC, and CDR3 positions were determined with MiXCR. For each individual, recombination models were inferred using an EM algorithm with the repgenHMM and IGoR tools. The tcR package in R was used for shared clonotype analysis, with sharing normalized by the product of cloneset sizes. To study raw recombination free of thymic and clonal selection effects, out-of-frame nonproductive sequences were analyzed. Using fastp at Q25 and MiXCR, TCRdb reprocessed the public reads and kept productive beta chains. Rows with one shared CDR3 protein collapse into an entry with the most common genes and DNA. V and J calls and clone size were set by TCRdb, not the authors. The sample table lists fewer than 500,000 distinct CDR3 sequences, around 24% of them with a count of one. The ten biggest clones cover about 2.7% of the sample.

The data derive from a study of identical twins (dated by TCRdb to the mid-2010s). A note on the overall study: TCR alpha and beta repertoires from monozygotic twins, unrelated adults of various ages and cord blood were deep-sequenced to test whether fetal clonotypes persist. To rule out contamination, the twin experiments were replicated at different times with different library preparation protocols.

General study outcomes and caveats: Fewer insertions were carried by abundant cord blood beta clonotypes; a weaker similar trend was observed in young adult naive repertoires, while no such trend was observed in memory repertoires. Because the same donors could not be followed over many years, conclusions were based on cross-sectional statistical analysis. Compared with coincidental sharing between unrelated individuals, out-of-frame TCR alpha sequences shared between twins had an excess of sequences with low generation probability. In beta out-of-frame sequences, excess twin sharing was weaker, because having fewer shared sequences lowered the signal-to-noise ratio. Invariant T cells such as MAIT and iNKT could partly confound zero-insertion analyses, though diverse VJ usage argued against this for most clonotypes. In monozygotic twins, out-of-frame TCR alpha sharing was systematically underestimated by recombination models, although the models agreed with sharing between unrelated individuals.

Per the germline V gene, SGHTS is the CDR1 and YDEGEE is the CDR2. The CDR3 goes from the cysteine to the phenylalanine over 13 residues. The DNA shown is the 39-base CDR3, in frame from base 1. V gives up 1 base and J gives up 8 bases, and the segment between their germline ends measures 12 bases. This sample also appeared in a second study, on T cells expressing NK-cell markers. The second study's authors report: Three sorted T-cell subsets (CD3+CD56+NKG2C+, CD3+CD56+NKG2C- and CD3+CD56-NKG2C+) from seven to nine donors had their TCR beta-chain repertoires profiled. Seven of the eight sequenced donors were HCMV-seropositive and one was HCMV-seronegative. To restrict sorting to alphabetaTCR-expressing T cells, an anti-gammadeltaTCR antibody was added in several experiments. In several donors, the dominant CD3+CD56+NKG2C+ clonotypes were found to rank among the top 10 CD8+ clonotypes and to make up about 1.0-8% of CD8+ T cells. Those dominant clonotypes were again the most abundant among CD3+CD56-NKG2C+ cells in a few donors, at about 28.3-65%. It remained unclear whether the expanded NKG2C-expressing T cell clones were specific for HCMV antigens. All eight donors whose samples were sequenced were randomly selected healthy volunteers, three of them men and five women. HCMV serostatus was determined by detecting HCMV-specific IgG in serum with a commercial ELISA kit. MIGEC was used to demultiplex reads and group reads by UMI, and MiTCR was used to assemble and quantify clonotypes. To exclude erroneous sequences, only TCR cDNA sequences supported by at least two reads were retained. The tcR package was used for downstream repertoire analysis, with clonotypes matched between fractions based on CDR3 nucleotide sequence plus V segment. VDJmatch was used to annotate antigen specificity against VDJdb, with one amino acid substitution in CDR3 allowed.

This receptor chain uses TRBV5-8 and TRBJ1-2; TRBD1 is possibly the D segment (5 matching bases). This TCR was recovered from a young woman in good health. The material sequenced was CD4+ T cells sorted from blood. The CDR3 loop reads CASSLSRTPGYTF. The DNA sequence is TGTGCCAGCAGCTTGTCACGGACACCAGGCTACACCTTC.